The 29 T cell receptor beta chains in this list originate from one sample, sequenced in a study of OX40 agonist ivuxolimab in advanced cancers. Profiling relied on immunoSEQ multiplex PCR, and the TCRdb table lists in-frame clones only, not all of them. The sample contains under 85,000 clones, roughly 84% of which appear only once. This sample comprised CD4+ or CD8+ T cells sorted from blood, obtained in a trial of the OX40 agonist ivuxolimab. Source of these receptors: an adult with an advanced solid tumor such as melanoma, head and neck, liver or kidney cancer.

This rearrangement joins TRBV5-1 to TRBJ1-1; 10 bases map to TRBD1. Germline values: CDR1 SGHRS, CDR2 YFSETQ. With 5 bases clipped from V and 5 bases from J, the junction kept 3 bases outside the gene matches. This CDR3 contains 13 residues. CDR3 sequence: CASRDRGETEAFF. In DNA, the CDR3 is TGCGCCAGCAGGGACAGGGGGGAAACTGAAGCTTTCTTT.

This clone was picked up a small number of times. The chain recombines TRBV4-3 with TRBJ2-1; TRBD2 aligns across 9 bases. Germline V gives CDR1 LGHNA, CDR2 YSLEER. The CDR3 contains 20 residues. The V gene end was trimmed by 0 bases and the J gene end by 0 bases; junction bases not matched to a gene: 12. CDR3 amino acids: CASSQDGGGGRASSYNEQFF. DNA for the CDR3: TGCGCCAGCAGCCAAGATGGCGGGGGCGGGAGGGCGAGCTCCTACAATGAGCAGTTCTTC.

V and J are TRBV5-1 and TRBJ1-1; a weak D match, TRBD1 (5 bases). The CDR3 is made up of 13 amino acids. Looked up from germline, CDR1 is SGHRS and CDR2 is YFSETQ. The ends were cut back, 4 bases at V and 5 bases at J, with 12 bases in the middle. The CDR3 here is CASSSQGVTEAFF. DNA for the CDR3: TGCGCCAGCAGCAGTCAGGGAGTAACTGAAGCTTTCTTT.

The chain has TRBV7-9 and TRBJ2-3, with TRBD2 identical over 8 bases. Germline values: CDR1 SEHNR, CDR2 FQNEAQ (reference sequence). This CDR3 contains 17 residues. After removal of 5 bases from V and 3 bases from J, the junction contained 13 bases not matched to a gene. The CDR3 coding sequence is TGTGCCAGCAGCAACAGCGGGAGCCTACAGCAGACAGATACGCAGTATTTT. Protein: CASSNSGSLQQTDTQYF.

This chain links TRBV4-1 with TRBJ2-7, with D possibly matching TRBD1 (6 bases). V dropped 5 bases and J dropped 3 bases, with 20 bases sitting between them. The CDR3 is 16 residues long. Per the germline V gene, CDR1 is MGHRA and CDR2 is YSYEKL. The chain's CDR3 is CASSNPGQSRVYEQYF. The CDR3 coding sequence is TGCGCCAGCAGCAACCCCGGACAGTCTAGGGTCTACGAGCAGTACTTC.

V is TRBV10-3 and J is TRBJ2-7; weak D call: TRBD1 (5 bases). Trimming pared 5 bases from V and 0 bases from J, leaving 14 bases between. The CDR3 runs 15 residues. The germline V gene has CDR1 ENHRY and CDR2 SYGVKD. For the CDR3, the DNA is TGTGCCATCAGTAAAGGGGATTTAAGCTCCTACGAGCAGTACTTC. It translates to CAISKGDLSSYEQYF.

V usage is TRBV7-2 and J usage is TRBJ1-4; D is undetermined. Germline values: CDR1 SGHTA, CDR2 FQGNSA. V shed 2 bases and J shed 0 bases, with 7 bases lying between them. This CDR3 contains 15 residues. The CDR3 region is CASSLSVATNEKLFF. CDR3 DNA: TGTGCCAGCAGCTTATCGGTTGCAACTAATGAAAAACTGTTTTTT.

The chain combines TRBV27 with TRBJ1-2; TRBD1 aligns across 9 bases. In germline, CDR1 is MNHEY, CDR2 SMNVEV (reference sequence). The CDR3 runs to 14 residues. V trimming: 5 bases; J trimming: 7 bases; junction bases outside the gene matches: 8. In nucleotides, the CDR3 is TGTGCCAGCAGTCCGGGGACAGGGTGGGGTGGCTACACCTTC. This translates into CASSPGTGWGGYTF.

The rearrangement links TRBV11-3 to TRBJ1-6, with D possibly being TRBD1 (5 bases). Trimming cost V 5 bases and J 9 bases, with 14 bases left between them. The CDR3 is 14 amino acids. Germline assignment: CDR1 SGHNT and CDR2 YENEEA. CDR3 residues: CASSPQWDGSPLHF. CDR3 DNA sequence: TGTGCCAGCAGCCCTCAGTGGGACGGTTCACCCCTCCACTTT.

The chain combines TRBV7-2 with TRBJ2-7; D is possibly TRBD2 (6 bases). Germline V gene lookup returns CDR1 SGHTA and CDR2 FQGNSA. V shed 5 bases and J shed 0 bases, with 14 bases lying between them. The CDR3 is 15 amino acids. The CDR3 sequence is CASSSPHSGSYEQYF. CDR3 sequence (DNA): TGTGCCAGCAGCAGCCCACATAGCGGCTCCTACGAGCAGTACTTC.

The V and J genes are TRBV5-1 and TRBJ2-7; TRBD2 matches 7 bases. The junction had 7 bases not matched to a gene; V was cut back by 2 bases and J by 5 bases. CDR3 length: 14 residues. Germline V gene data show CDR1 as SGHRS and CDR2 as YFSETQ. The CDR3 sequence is CASSLEPSGNEQYF. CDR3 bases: TGCGCCAGCAGCTTAGAACCTAGCGGTAACGAGCAGTACTTC.

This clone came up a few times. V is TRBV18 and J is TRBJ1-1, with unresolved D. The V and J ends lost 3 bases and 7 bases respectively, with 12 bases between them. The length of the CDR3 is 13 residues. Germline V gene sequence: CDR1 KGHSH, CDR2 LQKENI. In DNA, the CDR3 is TGTGCCAGCTCACCCTTGGGAGGCGTTGAAGCTTTCTTT. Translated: CASSPLGGVEAFF. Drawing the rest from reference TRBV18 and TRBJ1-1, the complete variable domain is NAGVMQNPRHLVRRRGQEARLRCSPMKGHSHVYWYRQLPEEGLKFMVYLQKENIIDESGMPKERFSAEFPKEGPSILRIQQVVRGDSAAYFCASSPLGGVEAFFGQGTRLTVV.

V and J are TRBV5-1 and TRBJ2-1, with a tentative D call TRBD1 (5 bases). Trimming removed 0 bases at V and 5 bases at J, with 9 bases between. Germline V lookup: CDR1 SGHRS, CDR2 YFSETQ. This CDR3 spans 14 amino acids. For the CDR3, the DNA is TGCGCCAGCAGCTTGGACGGACATAACAATGAGCAGTTCTTC. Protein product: CASSLDGHNNEQFF.

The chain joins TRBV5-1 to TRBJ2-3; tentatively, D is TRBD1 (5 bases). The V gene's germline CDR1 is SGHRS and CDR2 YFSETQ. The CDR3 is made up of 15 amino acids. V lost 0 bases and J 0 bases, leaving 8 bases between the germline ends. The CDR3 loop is CASSLGGESTDTQYF. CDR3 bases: TGCGCCAGCAGCTTGGGGGGCGAAAGCACAGATACGCAGTATTTT. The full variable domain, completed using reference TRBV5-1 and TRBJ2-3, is KAGVTQTPRYLIKTRGQQVTLSCSPISGHRSVSWYQQTPGQGLQFLFEYFSETQRNKGNFPGRFSGRQFSNSRSEMNVSTLELGDSALYLCASSLGGESTDTQYFGPGTRLTVL.

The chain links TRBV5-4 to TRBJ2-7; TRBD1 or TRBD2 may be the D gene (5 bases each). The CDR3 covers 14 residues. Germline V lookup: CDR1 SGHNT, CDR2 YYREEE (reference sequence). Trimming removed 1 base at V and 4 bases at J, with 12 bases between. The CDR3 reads CASSLSGPRYEQYF. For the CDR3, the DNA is TGTGCCAGCAGCTTGTCGGGACCAAGATACGAGCAGTACTTC.

CDR3 amino acids: CAISERAGKETQYF. Here the CDR3 DNA reads TGTGCCATCAGTGAGAGGGCAGGCAAAGAGACCCAGTACTTC. The chain recombines TRBV10-3 with TRBJ2-5; D remains ambiguous. Trimming shortened V by 2 bases and J by 3 bases, and 10 bases separated the two germline ends. This CDR3 comprises 14 residues. Looked up from germline, CDR1 is ENHRY and CDR2 is SYGVKD.

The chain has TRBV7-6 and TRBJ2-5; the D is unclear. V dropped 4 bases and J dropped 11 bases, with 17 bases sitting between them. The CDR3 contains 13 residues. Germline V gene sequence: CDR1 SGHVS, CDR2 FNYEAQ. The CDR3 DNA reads TGTGCCAGCAGCTCAAGGGCTAAAGATCCTCAGTACTTC. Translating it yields CASSSRAKDPQYF.

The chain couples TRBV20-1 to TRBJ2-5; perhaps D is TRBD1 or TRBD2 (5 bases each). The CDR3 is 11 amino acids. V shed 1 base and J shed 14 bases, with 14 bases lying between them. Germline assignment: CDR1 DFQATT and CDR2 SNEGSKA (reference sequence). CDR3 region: CSARARDRDYF. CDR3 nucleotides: TGCAGTGCTAGAGCCAGGGACCGGGATTACTTC.

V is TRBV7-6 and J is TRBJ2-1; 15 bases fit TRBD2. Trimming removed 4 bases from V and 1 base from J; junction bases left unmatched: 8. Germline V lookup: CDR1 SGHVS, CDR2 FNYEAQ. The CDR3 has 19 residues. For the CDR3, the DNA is TGTGCCAGCAGCTCGGCCGGGACTAGCGGGAGGTGGTCCTACAATGAGCAGTTCTTC. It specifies CASSSAGTSGRWSYNEQFF. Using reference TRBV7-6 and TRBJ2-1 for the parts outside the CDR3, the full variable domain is GAGVSQSPRYKVTKRGQDVALRCDPISGHVSLYWYRQALGQGPEFLTYFNYEAQQDKSGLPNDRFSAERPEGSISTLTIQRTEQRDSAMYRCASSSAGTSGRWSYNEQFFGPGTRLTVL.

CDR3 DNA: TGTGCCAGCAGCCAAACAGGGCGTAATCAGCCCCAGCATTTT. Protein: CASSQTGRNQPQHF. The V gene is TRBV14, the J gene TRBJ1-5, with D possibly being TRBD1 (6 bases). Trimming pared 2 bases from V and 4 bases from J, leaving 9 bases between. Germline CDR1 is SGHDN and CDR2 is FVKESK. This CDR3 contains 14 residues.

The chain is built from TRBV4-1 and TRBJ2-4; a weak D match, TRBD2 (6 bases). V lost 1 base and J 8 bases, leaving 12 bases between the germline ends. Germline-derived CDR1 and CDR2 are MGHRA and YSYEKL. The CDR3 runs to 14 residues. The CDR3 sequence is CASSQAGLRDIQYF. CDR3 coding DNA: TGCGCCAGCAGCCAAGCGGGACTCCGGGACATTCAGTACTTC.

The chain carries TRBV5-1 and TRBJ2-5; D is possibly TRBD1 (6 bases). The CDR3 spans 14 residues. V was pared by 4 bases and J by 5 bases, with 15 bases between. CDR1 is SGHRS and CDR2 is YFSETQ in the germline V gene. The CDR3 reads CASSITGKGETQYF. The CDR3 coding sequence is TGCGCCAGCAGCATCACAGGGAAGGGCGAGACCCAGTACTTC.

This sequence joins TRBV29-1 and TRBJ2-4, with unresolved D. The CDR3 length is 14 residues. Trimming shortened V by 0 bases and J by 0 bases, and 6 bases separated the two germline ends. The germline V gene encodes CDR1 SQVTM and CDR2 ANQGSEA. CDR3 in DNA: TGCAGCGTTGAAGATTGGAGAGCCAAAAACATTCAGTACTTC. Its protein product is CSVEDWRAKNIQYF.

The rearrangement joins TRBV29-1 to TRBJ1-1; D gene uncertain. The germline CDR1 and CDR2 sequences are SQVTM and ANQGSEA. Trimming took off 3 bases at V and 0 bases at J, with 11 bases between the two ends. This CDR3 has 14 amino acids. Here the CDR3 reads CSVDWGTMNTEAFF. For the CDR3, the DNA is TGCAGCGTTGACTGGGGAACGATGAACACTGAAGCTTTCTTT.

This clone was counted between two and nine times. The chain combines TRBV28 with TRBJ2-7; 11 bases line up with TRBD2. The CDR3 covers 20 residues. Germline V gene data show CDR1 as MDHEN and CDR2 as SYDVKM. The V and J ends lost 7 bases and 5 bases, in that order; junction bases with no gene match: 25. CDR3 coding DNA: TGTGCCAGCAATCCGGGACAGGGTCCCTTTAGCGGGAGGGCCGCCCACGAGCAGTACTTC. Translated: CASNPGQGPFSGRAAHEQYF.

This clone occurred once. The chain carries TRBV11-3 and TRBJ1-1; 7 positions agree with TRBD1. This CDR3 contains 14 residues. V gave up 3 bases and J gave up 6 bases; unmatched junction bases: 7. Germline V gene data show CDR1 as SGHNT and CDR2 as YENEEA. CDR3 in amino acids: CASSLAGGLPEAFF. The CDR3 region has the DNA TGTGCCAGCAGCTTGGCAGGGGGTTTGCCTGAAGCTTTCTTT.

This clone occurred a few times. CDR3 in amino acids: CASSRQGGETQYF. Written as DNA, the CDR3 is TGTGCCAGCAGCCGACAGGGCGGGGAGACCCAGTACTTC. The chain uses TRBV11-3 and TRBJ2-5, with 7 bases that match TRBD1. Germline CDR1 SGHNT, CDR2 YENEEA. The CDR3 extends over 13 amino acids. V trimming: 5 bases; J trimming: 5 bases; junction bases outside the gene matches: 5. The whole variable domain, remainder taken from reference TRBV11-3 and TRBJ2-5, is EAGVVQSPRYKIIEKKQPVAFWCNPISGHNTLYWYLQNLGQGPELLIRYENEEAVDDSQLPKDRFSAERLKGVDSTLKIQPAELGDSAVYLCASSRQGGETQYFGPGTRLLVL.

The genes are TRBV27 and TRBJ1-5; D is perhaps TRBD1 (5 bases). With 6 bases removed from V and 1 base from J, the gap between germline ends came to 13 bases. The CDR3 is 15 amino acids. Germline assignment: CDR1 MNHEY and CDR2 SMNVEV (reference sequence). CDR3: CASSPLGASNQPQHF. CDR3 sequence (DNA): TGTGCCAGCAGCCCTCTTGGGGCAAGCAATCAGCCCCAGCATTTT.

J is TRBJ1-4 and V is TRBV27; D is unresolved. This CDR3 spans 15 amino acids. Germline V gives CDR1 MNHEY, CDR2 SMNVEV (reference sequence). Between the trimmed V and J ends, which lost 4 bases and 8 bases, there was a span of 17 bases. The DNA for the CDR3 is TGTGCCAGCAGTTCGTACCGGGAGATGGGGGAAAAACTGTTTTTT. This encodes CASSSYREMGEKLFF.